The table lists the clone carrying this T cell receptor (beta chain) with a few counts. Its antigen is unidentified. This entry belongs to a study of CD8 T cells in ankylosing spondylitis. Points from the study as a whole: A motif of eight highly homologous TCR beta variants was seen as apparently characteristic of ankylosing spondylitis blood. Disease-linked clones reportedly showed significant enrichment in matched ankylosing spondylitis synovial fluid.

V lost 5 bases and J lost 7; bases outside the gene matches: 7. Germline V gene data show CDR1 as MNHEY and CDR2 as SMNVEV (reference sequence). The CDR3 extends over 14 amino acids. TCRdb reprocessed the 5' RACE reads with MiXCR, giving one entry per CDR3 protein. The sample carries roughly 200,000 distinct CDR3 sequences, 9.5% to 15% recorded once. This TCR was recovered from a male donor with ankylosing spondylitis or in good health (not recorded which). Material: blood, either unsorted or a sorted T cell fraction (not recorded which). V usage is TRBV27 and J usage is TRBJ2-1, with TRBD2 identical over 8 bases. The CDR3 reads CASSDVAGRNEQFF. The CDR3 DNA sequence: TGTGCCAGCAGTGATGTAGCGGGGCGGAATGAGCAGTTCTTC.